This T cell receptor (beta chain) originates from a study of shared clonotypes between healthy human individuals. Findings and caveats of the study: The diversity represented, both genetic and in exposure history, was limited by few donors. Only blood was sampled; tissue repertoires likely differ.

Deep was the level used in running the assay. Sequenced by immunoSEQ multiplex PCR; TCRdb stores in-frame clones only, minus some. The sample consists of 2 million to 2.5 million clones, 93% of them appearing once. About this clone itself: Its antigen remains unknown.

Terminally differentiated effector memory CD45RA+ cells were excluded from the naive CD8 cells, which were CD45RO-negative and positively selected for CCR7. Germline values: CDR1 LNHDA, CDR2 SQIVND (reference sequence). The CDR3 covers 17 residues. With 6 bases clipped from V and 4 bases from J, the junction kept 15 bases outside the gene matches. This TCR came from a man aged 18 to 35 in good health. Some clones in this sample may be carry-over from other donors' samples. The rearrangement links TRBV19 to TRBJ1-5; the match to TRBD1 covers 7 bases. Sequenced: naive CD8+ T cells from PBMCs. The chain's CDR3 is CASRTGARGPRNQPQHF. Here the CDR3 DNA reads TGTGCCAGTAGAACAGGGGCTAGAGGCCCGCGGAATCAGCCCCAGCATTTT.